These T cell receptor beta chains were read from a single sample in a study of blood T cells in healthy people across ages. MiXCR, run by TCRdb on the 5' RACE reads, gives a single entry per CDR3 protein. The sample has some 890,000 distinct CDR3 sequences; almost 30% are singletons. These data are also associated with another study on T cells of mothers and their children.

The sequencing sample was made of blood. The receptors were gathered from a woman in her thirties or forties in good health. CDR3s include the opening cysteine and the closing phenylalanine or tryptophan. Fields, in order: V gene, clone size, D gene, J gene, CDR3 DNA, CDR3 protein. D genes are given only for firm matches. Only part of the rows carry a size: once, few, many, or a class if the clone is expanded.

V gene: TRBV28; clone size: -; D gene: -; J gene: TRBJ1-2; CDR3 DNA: TGTGCCAGCAGTATACCCCGAGCTAACTATGACTACACCTTC; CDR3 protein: CASSIPRANYDYTF
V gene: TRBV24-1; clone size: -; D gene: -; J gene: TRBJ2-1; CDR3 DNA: TGTGCCACCAGTGACCCCTACGGGGCACCAGGCAAGGTATCCTACAATGAGCAGTTCTTC; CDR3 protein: CATSDPYGAPGKVSYNEQFF
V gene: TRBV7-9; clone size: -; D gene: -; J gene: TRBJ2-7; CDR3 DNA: TGTGCCAGCAGCTCGCTTGGGCCGTACGGGCAGTACTTC; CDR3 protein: CASSSLGPYGQYF
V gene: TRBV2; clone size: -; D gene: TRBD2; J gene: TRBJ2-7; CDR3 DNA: TGTGCCAGCAGTCCTCGGACTAGCGGGACCCACTACGAGCAGTACTTC; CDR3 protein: CASSPRTSGTHYEQYF
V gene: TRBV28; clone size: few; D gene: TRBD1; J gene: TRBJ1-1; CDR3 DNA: TGTGCCAGCAGTCCCAGGGGACAGGGGAACAATGAAGCTTTCTTT; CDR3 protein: CASSPRGQGNNEAFF
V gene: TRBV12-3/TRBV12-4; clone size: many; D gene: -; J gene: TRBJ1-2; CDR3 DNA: TGTGCCAGCAGTTTAGTAGGGGGAGAAGGCTACACCTTC; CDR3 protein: CASSLVGGEGYTF
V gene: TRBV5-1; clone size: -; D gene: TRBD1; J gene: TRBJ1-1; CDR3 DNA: TGCGCCAGCAGCTCGTCGGGACAGGGGGCAACTGAAGCTTTCTTT; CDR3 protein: CASSSSGQGATEAFF
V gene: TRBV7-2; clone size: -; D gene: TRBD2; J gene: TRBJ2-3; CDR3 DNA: TGTGCCAGCAGCCCAGGGGTGGGACTAGCGACAGATACGCAGTATTTT; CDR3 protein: CASSPGVGLATDTQYF
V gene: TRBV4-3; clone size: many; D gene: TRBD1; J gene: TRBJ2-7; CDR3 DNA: TGCGCCAGCAGCCAGGGGACAGGGGCTTTGAGCTCCTACGAGCAGTACTTC; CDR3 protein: CASSQGTGALSSYEQYF
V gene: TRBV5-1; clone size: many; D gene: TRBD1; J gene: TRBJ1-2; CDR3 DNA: TGCGCCAGCAGCCCGGACAGGGTCTTCTATGGCTACACCTTC; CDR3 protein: CASSPDRVFYGYTF
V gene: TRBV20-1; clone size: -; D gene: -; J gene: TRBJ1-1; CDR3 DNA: TGCAGTGCTAGAGATTATGACGGCAGAACTGAAGCTTTCTTT; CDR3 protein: CSARDYDGRTEAFF
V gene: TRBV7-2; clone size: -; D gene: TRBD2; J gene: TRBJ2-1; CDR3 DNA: TGTGCCAGCAGCCAGACTAGCGGGGGGCCGCATGAGCAGTTCTTC; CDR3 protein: CASSQTSGGPHEQFF
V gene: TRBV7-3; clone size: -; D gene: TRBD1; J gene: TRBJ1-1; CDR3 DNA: TGTGCCAGCAGCCCCACTCCGCCGGGACAGGGGAGGACTGAAGCTTTCTTT; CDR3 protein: CASSPTPPGQGRTEAFF
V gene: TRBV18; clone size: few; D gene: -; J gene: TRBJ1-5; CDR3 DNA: TGTGCCAGCTCACCACAAAACAGGGATAATCAGCCCCAGCATTTT; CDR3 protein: CASSPQNRDNQPQHF
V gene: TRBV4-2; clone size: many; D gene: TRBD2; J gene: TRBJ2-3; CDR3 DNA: TGTGCCAGCAGCCAAGATCAGGCGGGGGGGCCAGATACGCAGTATTTT; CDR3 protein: CASSQDQAGGPDTQYF
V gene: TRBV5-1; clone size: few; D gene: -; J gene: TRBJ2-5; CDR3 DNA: TGCGCCAGCAGAATTGGAGGACCGCAAGAGACCCAGTACTTC; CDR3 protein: CASRIGGPQETQYF
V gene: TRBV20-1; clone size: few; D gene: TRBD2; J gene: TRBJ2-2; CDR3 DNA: TGCAGTGCTAGAGAACTAGCGGGGGTGGTGGACACCGGGGAGCTGTTTTTT; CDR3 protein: CSARELAGVVDTGELFF
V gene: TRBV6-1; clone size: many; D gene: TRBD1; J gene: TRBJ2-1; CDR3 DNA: TGTGCCAGCAGCGGGACAGGGGCTCTGAATGAGCAGTTCTTC; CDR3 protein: CASSGTGALNEQFF
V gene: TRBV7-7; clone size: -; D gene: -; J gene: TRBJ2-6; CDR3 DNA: TGTGCTAGCAGCTTTAACTGGACTTTC; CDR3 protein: CASSFNWTF
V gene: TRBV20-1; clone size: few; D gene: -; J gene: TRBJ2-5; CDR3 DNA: TGCAGTGCTAGACCTGGAGTCACCCAAGAGACCCAGTACTTC; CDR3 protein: CSARPGVTQETQYF
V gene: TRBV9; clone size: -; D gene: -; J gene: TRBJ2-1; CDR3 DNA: TGTGCCAGCAGCGTAGACGGGGCGAGCTCCTACAATGAGCAGTTCTTC; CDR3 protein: CASSVDGASSYNEQFF
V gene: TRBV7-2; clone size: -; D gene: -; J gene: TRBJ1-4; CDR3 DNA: TGTGCCAGCAGCTTACAGCCGGGGGCTAATGAAAAACTGTTTTTT; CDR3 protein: CASSLQPGANEKLFF
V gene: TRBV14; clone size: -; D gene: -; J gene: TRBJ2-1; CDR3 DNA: TGTGCCAGCAGCCATAACCGGGGCAGCTCCTACAATGAGCAGTTCTTC; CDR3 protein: CASSHNRGSSYNEQFF
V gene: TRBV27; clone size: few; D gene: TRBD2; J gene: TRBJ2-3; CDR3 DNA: TGTGCCAGCAGTTCACTAGCGGGGGTAGGTTCGGATACGCAGTATTTT; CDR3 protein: CASSSLAGVGSDTQYF
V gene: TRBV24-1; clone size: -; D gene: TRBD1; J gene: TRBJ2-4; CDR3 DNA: TGTGCCACCAGTGATGTTGGACAGGGCCACATTCAGTACTTC; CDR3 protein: CATSDVGQGHIQYF
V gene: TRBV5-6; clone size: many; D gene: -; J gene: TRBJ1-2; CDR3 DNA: TGTGCCAGCAGCGATACAGGGTCCTATGGCTACACCTTC; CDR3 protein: CASSDTGSYGYTF
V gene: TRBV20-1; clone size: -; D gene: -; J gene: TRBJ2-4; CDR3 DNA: TGCAGTGCTACTTTACCGGGGGGCACGGGTAATCAGTACTTC; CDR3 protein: CSATLPGGTGNQYF
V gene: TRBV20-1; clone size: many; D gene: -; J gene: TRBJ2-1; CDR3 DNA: TGCAGTGCACCTACAGGGCTGAGCTCCTACAATGAGCAGTTCTTC; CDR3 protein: CSAPTGLSSYNEQFF
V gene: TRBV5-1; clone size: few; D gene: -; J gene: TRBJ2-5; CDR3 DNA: TGCGCCAGCAGCCCGGCTACTTGGGAGACCCAGTACTTC; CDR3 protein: CASSPATWETQYF
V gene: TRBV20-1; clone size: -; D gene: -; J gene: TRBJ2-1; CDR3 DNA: TGCAGTGCAACGGGGGGCTATGAGCAGTTCTTC; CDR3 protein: CSATGGYEQFF
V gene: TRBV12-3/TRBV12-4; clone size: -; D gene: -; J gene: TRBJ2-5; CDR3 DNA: TGTGCCAGCAGTTTAGCGGGACGAGGGGTCGGAGAGACCCAGTACTTC; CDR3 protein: CASSLAGRGVGETQYF
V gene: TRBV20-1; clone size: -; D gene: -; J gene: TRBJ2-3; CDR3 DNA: TGCAGTGCTAGAGATGGACCAGGGTTTAGCACAGATACGCAGTATTTT; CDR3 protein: CSARDGPGFSTDTQYF
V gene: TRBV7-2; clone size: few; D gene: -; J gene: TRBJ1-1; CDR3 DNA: TGTGCCAGCAGCTTCGCAGGGGACCTTACTGAAGCTTTCTTT; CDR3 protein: CASSFAGDLTEAFF
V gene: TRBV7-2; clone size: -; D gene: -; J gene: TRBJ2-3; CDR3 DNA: TGTGCCAGCAGCTTAGGAAAGATCACAGATACGCAGTATTTT; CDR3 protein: CASSLGKITDTQYF
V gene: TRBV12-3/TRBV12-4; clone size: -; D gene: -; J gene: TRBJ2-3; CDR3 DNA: TGTGCCAGCAGTTTTCATCTGGATACGCAGTATTTT; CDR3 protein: CASSFHLDTQYF
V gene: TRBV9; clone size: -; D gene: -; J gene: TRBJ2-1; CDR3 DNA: TGTGCCAGCAGCGCCTTACTTACAAGCAATGAGCAGTTCTTC; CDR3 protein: CASSALLTSNEQFF
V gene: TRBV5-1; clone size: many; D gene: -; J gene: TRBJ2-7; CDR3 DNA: TGCGCCAGCAGCCCCGATACTGAGCAGTACTTC; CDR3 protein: CASSPDTEQYF
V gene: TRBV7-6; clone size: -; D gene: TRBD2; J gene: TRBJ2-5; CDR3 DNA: TGTGCCAGCAGCCCCGCCAGGACTAGCGGGTCCCTTGAGCAGTACTTC; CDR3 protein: CASSPARTSGSLEQYF
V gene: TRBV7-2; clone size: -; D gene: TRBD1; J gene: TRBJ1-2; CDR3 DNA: TGTGCCAGCAGCTTAGAGCGGGACAGCATCTATGGCTACACCTTC; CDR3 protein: CASSLERDSIYGYTF
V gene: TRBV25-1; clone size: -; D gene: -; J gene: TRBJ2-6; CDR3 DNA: TGTGCCAGCAGTGACAGGGGGGGGACTGGGGCCAACGTCCTGACTTTC; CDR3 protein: CASSDRGGTGANVLTF
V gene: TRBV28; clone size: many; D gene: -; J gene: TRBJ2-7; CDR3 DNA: TGTGCCAGCAACTCCCCGGGACAAGCCTACGAGCAGTACTTC; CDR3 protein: CASNSPGQAYEQYF
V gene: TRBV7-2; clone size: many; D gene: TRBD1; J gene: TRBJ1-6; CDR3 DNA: TGTGCCAGCAGCTTAGGGAGACAGGGCGCCCCCTCCTATAATTCACCCCTCCACTTT; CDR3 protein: CASSLGRQGAPSYNSPLHF
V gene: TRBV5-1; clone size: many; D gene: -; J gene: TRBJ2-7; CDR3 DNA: TGCGCCAGCAGCTTGGCCTACTCAGGCCCCCACGAGCAGTACTTC; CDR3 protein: CASSLAYSGPHEQYF
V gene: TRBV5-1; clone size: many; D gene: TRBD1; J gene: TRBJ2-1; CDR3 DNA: TGCGCCAGCAGCTTGGGTGGGACAGGGAGGAATGAGCAGTTCTTC; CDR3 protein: CASSLGGTGRNEQFF
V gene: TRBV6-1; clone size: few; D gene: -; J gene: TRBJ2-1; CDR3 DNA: TGTGCCAGCAGTGAAGCGAGGGCCGGGGGGCAGAACAATGAGCAGTTCTTC; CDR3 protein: CASSEARAGGQNNEQFF
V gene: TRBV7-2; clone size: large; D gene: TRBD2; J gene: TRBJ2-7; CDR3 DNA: TGTGCCAGCAGCTTAGGACTAGCGGAGGACTACGAGCAGTACTTC; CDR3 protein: CASSLGLAEDYEQYF
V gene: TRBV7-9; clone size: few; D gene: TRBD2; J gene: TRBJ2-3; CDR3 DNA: TGTGCCAGCAGCTCCCCACTAGCGGGGACTAGCACAGATACGCAGTATTTT; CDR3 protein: CASSSPLAGTSTDTQYF
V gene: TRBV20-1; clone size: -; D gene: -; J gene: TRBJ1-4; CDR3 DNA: TGCAGTGCAGGGAACAGGGAGGGGAATGAAAAACGGTTTTTT; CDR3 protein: CSAGNREGNEKRFF
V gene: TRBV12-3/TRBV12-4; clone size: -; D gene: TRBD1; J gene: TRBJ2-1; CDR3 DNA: TGTGCCAGCAGTCGGGACAGGGCCGATGAGCAGTTCTTC; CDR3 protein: CASSRDRADEQFF
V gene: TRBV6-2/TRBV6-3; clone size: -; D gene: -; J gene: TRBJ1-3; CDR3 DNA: TGTGCCAGCAGGCTCATCAGCTCTGGAAACACCATATATTTT; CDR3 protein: CASRLISSGNTIYF
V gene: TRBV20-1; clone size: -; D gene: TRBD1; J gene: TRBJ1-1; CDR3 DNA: TGCAGTGCGGAGGACAGGGATAACACTGAAGCTTTCTTT; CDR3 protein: CSAEDRDNTEAFF